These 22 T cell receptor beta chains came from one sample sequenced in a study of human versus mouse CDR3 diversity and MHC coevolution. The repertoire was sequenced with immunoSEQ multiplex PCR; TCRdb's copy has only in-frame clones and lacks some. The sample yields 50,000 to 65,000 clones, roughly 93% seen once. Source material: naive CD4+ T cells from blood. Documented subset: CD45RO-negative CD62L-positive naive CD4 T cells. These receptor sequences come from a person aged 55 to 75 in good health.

Here the CDR3 reads CASSFGTSRTGELFF. For the CDR3, the DNA is TGTGCCAGCAGTTTCGGGACTTCACGAACCGGGGAGCTGTTTTTT. The chain links TRBV27 to TRBJ2-2; a possible D gene is TRBD2 (6 bases). Looked up from germline, CDR1 is MNHEY and CDR2 is SMNVEV (reference sequence). The length of the CDR3 is 15 residues. The V end lost 3 bases, the J end lost 5 bases, and 13 bases lay between the germline ends.

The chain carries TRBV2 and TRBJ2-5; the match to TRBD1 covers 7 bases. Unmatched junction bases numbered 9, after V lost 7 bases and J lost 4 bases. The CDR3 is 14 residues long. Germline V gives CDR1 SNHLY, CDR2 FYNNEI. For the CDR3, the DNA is TGTGCCAGCACCAGACAGGGTGGGATAGAGACCCAGTACTTC. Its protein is CASTRQGGIETQYF.

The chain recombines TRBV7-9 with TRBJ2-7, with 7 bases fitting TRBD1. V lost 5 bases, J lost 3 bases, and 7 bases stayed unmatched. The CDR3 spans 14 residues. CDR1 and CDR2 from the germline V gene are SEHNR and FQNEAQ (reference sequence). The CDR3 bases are TGTGCCAGCAGCACCCGACAGGGTAGCTACGAGCAGTACTTC. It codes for CASSTRQGSYEQYF.

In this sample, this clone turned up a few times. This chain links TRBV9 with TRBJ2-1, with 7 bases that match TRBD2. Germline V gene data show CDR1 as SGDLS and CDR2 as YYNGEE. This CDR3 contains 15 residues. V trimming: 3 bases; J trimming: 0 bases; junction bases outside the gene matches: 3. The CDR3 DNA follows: TGTGCCAGCAGCGGAGCGGGGTCCTCCTACAATGAGCAGTTCTTC. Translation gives CASSGAGSSYNEQFF.

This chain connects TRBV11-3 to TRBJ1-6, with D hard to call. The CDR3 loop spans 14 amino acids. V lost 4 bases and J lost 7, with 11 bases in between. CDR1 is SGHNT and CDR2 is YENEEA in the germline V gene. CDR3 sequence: CASSYLTQNSPLHF. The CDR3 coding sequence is TGTGCCAGCAGCTATTTGACACAGAATTCACCCCTCCACTTT.

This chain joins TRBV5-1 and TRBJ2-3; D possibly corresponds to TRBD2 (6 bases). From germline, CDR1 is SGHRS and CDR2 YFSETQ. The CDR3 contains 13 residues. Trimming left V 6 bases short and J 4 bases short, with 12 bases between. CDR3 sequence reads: CASKPLASDTQYF. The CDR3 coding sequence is TGCGCCAGCAAGCCGCTAGCGTCAGATACGCAGTATTTT.

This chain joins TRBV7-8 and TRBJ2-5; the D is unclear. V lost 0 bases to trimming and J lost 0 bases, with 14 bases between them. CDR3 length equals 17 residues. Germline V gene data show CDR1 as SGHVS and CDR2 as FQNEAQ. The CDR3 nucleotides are TGTGCCAGCAGCTTAGCGGTGGCCCTGAGGAACCAAGAGACCCAGTACTTC. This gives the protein CASSLAVALRNQETQYF.

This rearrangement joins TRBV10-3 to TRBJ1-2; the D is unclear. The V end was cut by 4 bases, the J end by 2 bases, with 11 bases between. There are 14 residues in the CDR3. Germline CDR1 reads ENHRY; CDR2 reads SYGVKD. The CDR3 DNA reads TGTGCCATCAGTGGTACCGGTTCCAACTATGGCTACACCTTC. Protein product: CAISGTGSNYGYTF.

The CDR3 nucleotides are TGTGCCAGCAGTCCGGACACCTTCGGCTACACCTTC. It yields the protein CASSPDTFGYTF. The chain links TRBV6-5 to TRBJ1-2, with TRBD1 as a possible D gene (5 bases). CDR3 length: 12 residues. Germline V gene sequence: CDR1 MNHEY, CDR2 SVGAGI. Trimming pared 5 bases from V and 8 bases from J, leaving 12 bases between.

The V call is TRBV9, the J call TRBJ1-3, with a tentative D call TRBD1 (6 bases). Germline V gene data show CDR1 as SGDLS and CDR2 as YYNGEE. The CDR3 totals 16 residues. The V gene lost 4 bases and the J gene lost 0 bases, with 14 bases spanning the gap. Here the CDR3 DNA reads TGTGCCAGCAGCTCCGCAGGGGACACCTCTGGAAACACCATATATTTT. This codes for CASSSAGDTSGNTIYF.

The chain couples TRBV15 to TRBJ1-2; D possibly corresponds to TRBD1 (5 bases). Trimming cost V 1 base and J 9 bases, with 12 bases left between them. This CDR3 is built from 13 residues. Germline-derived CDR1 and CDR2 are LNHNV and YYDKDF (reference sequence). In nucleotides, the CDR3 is TGTGCCACCAGCAGAGGGGAGGGGATTAGCTACACCTTC. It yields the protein CATSRGEGISYTF.

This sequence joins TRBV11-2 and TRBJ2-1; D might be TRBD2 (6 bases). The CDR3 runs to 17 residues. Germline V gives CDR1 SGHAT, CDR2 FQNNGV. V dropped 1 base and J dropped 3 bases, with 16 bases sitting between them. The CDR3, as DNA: TGTGCCAGCAGCTTAGTACATCGGAGGGTGGGCTACAATGAGCAGTTCTTC. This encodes CASSLVHRRVGYNEQFF.

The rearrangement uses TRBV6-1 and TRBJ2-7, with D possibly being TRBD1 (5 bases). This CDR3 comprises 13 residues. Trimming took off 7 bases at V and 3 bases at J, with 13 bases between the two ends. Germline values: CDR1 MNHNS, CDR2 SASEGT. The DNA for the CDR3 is TGTGCCAGCACCACAGCCCAGGGCTACGAGCAGTACTTC. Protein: CASTTAQGYEQYF.

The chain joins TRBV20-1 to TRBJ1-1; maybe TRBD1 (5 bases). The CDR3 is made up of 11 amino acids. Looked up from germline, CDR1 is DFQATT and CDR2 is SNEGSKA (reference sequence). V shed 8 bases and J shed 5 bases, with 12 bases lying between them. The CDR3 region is CSKKGSTEAFF. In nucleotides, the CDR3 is TGCAGTAAAAAGGGGTCGACTGAAGCTTTCTTT.

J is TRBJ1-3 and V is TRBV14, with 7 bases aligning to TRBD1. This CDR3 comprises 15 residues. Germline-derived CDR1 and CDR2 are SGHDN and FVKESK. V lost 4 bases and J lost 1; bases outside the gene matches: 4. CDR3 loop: CASSLVTGSGNTIYF. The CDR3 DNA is TGTGCCAGCAGCCTCGTGACAGGGTCTGGAAACACCATATATTTT.

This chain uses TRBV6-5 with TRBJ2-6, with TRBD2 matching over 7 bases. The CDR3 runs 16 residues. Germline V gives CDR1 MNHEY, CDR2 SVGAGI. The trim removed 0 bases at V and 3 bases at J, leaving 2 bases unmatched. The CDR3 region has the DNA TGTGCCAGCAGTTACTCTGGACTAGGTGGGGCCAACGTCCTGACTTTC. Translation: CASSYSGLGGANVLTF.

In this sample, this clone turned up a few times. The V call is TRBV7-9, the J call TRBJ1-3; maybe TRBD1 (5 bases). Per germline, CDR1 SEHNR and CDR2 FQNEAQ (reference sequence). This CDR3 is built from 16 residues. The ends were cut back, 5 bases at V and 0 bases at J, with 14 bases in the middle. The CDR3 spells CASSPHNRFSGNTIYF. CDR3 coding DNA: TGTGCCAGCAGCCCACATAACAGGTTCTCTGGAAACACCATATATTTT.

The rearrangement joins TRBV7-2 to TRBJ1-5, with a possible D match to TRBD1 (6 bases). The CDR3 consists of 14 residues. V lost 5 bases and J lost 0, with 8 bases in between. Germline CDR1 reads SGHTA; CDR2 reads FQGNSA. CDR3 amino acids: CASSTRGSNQPQHF. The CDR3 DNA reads TGTGCCAGCAGCACCAGGGGTAGCAATCAGCCCCAGCATTTT.

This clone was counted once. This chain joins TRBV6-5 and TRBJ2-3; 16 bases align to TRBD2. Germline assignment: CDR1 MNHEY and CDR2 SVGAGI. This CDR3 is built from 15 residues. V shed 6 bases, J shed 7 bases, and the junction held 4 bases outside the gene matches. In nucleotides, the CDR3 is TGTGCCAGCAGACCGGGACTAGCGGGAGGGAATACGCAGTATTTT. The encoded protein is CASRPGLAGGNTQYF.

CDR3 amino acids: CASRLRRYNEQFF. CDR3 nucleotides: TGTGCCAGCAGACTCCGGAGATACAATGAGCAGTTCTTC. V is TRBV6-5 and J is TRBJ2-1; no reliable D call. The CDR3 sequence is 13 residues long. Trimming pared 6 bases from V and 4 bases from J, leaving 10 bases between. Germline CDR1 MNHEY, CDR2 SVGAGI.

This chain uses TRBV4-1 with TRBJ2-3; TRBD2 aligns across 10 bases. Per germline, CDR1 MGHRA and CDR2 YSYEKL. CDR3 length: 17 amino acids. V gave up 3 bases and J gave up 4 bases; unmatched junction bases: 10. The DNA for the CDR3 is TGCGCCAGCAGCCACCCGCTCCTAGCGGGAGCCTCAGATACGCAGTATTTT. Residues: CASSHPLLAGASDTQYF.

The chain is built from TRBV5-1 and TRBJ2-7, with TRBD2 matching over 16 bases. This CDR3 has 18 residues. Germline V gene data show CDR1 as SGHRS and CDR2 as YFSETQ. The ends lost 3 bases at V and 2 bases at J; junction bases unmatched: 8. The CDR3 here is CASSSPGTSGRGAYEQYF. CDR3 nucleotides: TGCGCCAGCAGCTCCCCAGGGACTAGCGGGAGGGGAGCCTACGAGCAGTACTTC.